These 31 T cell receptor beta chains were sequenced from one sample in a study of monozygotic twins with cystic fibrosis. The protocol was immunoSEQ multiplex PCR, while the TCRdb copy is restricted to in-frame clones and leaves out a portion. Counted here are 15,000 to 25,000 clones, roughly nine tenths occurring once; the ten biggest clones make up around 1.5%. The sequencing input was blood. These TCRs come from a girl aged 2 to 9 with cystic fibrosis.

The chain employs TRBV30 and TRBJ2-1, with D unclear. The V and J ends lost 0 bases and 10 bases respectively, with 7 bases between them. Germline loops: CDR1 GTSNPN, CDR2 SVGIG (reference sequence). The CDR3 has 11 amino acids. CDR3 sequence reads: CAWSVRHEQFF. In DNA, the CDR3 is TGTGCCTGGAGTGTTCGACACGAGCAGTTCTTC.

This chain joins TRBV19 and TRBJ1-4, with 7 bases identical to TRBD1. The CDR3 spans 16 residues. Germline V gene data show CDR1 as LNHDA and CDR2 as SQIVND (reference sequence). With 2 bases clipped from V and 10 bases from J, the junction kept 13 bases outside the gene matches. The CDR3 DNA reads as TGTGCCAGTAGTATAAGTGGACAGGTCATCAAAAGAAAACTGTTTTTT. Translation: CASSISGQVIKRKLFF.

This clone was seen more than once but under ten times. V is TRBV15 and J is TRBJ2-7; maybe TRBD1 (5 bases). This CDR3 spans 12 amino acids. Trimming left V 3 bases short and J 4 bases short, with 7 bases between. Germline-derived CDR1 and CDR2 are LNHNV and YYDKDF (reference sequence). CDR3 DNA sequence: TGTGCCACCAGCAGGAAGGGGTACGAGCAGTACTTC. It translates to CATSRKGYEQYF.

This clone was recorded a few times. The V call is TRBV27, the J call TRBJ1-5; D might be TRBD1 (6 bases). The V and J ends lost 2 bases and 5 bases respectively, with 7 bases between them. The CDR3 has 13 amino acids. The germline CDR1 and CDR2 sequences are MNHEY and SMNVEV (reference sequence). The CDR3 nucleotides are TGTGCCAGCAGTTTACAGGGGCATCAGCCCCAGCATTTT. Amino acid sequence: CASSLQGHQPQHF.

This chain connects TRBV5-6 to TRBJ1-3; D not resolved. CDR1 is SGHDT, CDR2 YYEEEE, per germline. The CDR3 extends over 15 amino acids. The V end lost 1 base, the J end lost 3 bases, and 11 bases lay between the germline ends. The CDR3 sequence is CASSLLQGGGNTIYF. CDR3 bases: TGTGCCAGCAGCTTGCTTCAAGGAGGTGGAAACACCATATATTTT.

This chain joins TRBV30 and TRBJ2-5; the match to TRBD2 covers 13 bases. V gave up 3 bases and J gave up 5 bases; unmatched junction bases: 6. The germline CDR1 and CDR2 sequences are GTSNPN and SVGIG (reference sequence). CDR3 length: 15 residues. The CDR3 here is CAWRTSGGGVETQYF. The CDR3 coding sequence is TGTGCCTGGAGAACTAGCGGGGGGGGCGTGGAGACCCAGTACTTC.

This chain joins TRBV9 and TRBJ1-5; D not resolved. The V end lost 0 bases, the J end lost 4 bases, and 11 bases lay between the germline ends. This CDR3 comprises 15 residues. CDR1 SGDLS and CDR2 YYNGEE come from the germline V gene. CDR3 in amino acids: CASSVASRKNQPQHF. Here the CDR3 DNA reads TGTGCCAGCAGCGTAGCCAGCCGCAAGAATCAGCCCCAGCATTTT. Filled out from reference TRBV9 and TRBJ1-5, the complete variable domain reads DSGVTQTPKHLITATGQRVTLRCSPRSGDLSVYWYQQSLDQGLQFLIQYYNGEERAKGNILERFSAQQFPDLHSELNLSSLELGDSALYFCASSVASRKNQPQHFGDGTRLSIL.

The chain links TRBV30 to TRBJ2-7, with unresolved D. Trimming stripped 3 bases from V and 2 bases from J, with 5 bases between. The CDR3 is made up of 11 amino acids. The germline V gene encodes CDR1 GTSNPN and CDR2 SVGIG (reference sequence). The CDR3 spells CAWSSTYEQYF. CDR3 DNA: TGTGCCTGGAGCAGTACCTACGAGCAGTACTTC.

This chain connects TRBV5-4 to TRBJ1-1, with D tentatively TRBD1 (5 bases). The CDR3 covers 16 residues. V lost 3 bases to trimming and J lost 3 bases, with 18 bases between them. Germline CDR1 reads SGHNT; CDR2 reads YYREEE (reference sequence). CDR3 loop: CASSSNQGLRDTEAFF. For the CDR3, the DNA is TGTGCCAGCAGCTCAAACCAGGGCCTGAGGGACACTGAAGCTTTCTTT.

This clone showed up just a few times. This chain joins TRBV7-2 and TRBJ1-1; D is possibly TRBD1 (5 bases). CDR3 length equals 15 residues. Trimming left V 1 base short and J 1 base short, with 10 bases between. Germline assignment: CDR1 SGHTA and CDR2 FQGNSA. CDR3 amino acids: CASSLGTGPNTEAFF. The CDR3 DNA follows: TGTGCCAGCAGCTTAGGCACAGGCCCGAACACTGAAGCTTTCTTT.

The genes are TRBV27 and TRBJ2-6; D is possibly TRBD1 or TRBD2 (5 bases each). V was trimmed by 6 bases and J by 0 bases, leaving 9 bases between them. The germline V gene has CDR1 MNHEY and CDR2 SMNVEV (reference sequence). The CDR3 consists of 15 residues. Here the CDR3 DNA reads TGTGCCAGCAGAGGGACCCACTCTGGGGCCAACGTCCTGACTTTC. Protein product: CASRGTHSGANVLTF.

The chain's CDR3 is CASSLTSPQTRTDTQYF. The CDR3 coding sequence is TGCGCCAGCAGCTTGACCAGCCCCCAGACTCGCACAGATACGCAGTATTTT. This rearrangement joins TRBV5-1 to TRBJ2-3; D gene ambiguous. The germline V gene encodes CDR1 SGHRS and CDR2 YFSETQ. Trimming shortened V by 1 base and J by 1 base, and 16 bases separated the two germline ends. The CDR3 extends over 17 amino acids.

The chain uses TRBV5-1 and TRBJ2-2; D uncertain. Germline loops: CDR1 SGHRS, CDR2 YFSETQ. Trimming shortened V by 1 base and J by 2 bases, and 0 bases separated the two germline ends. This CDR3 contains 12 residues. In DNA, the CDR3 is TGCGCCAGCAGCTTGAACACCGGGGAGCTGTTTTTT. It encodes CASSLNTGELFF.

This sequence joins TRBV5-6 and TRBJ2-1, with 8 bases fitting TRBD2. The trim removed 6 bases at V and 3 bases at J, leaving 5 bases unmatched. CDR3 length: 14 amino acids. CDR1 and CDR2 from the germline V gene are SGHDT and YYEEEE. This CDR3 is CASTSGSYYNEQFF. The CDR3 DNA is TGTGCCAGCACCAGCGGGAGTTACTACAATGAGCAGTTCTTC.

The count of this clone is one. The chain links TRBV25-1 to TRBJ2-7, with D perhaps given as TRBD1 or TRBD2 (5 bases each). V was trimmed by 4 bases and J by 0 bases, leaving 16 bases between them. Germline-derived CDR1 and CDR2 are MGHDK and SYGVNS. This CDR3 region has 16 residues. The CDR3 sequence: CASSVNRDGCSYEQYF. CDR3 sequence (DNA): TGTGCCAGCAGTGTCAACCGGGACGGGTGCTCCTACGAGCAGTACTTC.

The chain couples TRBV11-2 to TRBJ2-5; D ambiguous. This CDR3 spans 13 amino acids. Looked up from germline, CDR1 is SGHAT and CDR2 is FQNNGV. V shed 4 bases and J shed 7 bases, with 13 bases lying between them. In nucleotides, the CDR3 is TGTGCCAGCAGCTCCGGGTCTCGAAGGACCCAGTACTTC. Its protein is CASSSGSRRTQYF.

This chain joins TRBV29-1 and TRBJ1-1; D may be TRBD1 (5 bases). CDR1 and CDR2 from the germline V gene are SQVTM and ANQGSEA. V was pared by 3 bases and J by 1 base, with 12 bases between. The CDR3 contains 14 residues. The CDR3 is CSVDRGPGNTEAFF. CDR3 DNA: TGCAGCGTTGATCGGGGACCGGGGAACACTGAAGCTTTCTTT. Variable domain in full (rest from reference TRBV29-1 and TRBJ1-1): SAVISQKPSRDICQRGTSLTIQCQVDSQVTMMFWYRQQPGQSLTLIATANQGSEATYESGFVIDKFPISRPNLTFSTLTVSNMSPEDSSIYLCSVDRGPGNTEAFFGQGTRLTVV.

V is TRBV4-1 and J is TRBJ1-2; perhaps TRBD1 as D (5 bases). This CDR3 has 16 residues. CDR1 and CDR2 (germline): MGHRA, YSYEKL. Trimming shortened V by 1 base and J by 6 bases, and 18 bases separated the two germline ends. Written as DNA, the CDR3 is TGCGCCAGCAGCCAAGTGGCAGGGAGTCGAGGAGATGGCTACACCTTC. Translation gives CASSQVAGSRGDGYTF.

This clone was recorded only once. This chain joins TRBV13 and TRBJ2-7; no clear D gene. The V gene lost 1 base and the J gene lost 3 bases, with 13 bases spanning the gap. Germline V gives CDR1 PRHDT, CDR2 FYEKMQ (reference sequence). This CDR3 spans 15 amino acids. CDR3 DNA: TGTGCCAGCAGCTTAGAAGGAATTTTTGGCTACGAGCAGTACTTC. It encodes CASSLEGIFGYEQYF. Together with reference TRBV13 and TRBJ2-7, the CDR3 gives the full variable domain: AAGVIQSPRHLIKEKRETATLKCYPIPRHDTVYWYQQGPGQDPQFLISFYEKMQSDKGSIPDRFSAQQFSDYHSELNMSSLELGDSALYFCASSLEGIFGYEQYFGPGTRLTVT.

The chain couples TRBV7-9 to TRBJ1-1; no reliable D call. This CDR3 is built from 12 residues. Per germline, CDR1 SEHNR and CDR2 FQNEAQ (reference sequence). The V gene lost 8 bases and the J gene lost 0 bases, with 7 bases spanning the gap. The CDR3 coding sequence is TGTGCCAGCCGGAAAATGAACACTGAAGCTTTCTTT. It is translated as CASRKMNTEAFF.

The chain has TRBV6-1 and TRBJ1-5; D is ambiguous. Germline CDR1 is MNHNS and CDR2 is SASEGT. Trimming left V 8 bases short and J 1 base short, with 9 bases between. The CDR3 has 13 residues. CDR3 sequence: CASVWRSNQPQHF. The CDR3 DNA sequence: TGTGCCAGCGTTTGGCGGAGCAATCAGCCCCAGCATTTT.

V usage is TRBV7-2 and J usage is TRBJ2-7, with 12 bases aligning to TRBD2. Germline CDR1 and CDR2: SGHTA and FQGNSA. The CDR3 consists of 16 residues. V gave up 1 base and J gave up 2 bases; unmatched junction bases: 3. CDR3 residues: CASSLGPSGGAYEQYF. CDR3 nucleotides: TGTGCCAGCAGCTTAGGCCCTAGCGGGGGGGCCTACGAGCAGTACTTC.

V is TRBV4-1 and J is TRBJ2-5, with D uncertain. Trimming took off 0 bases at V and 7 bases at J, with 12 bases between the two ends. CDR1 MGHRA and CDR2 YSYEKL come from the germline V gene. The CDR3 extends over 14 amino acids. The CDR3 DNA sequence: TGCGCCAGCAGCCAAGATTCAGGATGGGGGACCCAGTACTTC. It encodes CASSQDSGWGTQYF.

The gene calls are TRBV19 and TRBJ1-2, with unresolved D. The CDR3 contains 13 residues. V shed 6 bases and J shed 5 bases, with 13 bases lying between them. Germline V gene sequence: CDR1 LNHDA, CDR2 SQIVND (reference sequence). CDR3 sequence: CASSNSFSYGYTF. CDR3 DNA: TGTGCCAGTAGCAACAGCTTCAGTTATGGCTACACCTTC.

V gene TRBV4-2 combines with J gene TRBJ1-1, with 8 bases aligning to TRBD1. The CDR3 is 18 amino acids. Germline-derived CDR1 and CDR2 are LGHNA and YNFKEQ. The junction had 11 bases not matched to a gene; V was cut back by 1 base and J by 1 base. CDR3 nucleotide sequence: TGTGCCAGCAGCCAAGTTTACCCTGGACAGGGATCGAACACTGAAGCTTTCTTT. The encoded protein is CASSQVYPGQGSNTEAFF.

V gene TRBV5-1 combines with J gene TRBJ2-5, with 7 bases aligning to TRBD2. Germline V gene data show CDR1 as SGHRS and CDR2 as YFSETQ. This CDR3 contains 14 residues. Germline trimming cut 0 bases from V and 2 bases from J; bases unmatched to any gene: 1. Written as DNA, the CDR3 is TGCGCCAGCAGCTTGGCGGGGGGACAAGAGACCCAGTACTTC. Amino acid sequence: CASSLAGGQETQYF. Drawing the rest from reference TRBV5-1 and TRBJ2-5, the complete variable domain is KAGVTQTPRYLIKTRGQQVTLSCSPISGHRSVSWYQQTPGQGLQFLFEYFSETQRNKGNFPGRFSGRQFSNSRSEMNVSTLELGDSALYLCASSLAGGQETQYFGPGTRLLVL.

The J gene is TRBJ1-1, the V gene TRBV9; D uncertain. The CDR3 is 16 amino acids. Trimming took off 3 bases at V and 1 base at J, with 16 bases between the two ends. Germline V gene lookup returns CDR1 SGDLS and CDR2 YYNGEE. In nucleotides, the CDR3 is TGTGCCAGCAGCGCAGTAATGGATTTGACGAACACTGAAGCTTTCTTT. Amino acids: CASSAVMDLTNTEAFF.

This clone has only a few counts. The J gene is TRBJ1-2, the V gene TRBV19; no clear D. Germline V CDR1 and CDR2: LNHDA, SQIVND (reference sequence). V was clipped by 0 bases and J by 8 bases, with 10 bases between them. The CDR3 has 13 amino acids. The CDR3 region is CASSIERPGGYTF. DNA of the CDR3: TGTGCCAGTAGTATAGAGCGCCCTGGAGGCTACACCTTC. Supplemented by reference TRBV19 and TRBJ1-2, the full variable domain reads DGGITQSPKYLFRKEGQNVTLSCEQNLNHDAMYWYRQDPGQGLRLIYYSQIVNDFQKGDIAEGYSVSREKKESFPLTVTSAQKNPTAFYLCASSIERPGGYTFGSGTRLTVV.

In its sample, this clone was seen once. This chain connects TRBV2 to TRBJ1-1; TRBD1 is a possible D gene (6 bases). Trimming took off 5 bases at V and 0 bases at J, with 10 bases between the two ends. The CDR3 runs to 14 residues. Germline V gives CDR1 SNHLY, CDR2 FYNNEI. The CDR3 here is CASSWTEMNTEAFF. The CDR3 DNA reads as TGTGCCAGCAGTTGGACAGAAATGAACACTGAAGCTTTCTTT.

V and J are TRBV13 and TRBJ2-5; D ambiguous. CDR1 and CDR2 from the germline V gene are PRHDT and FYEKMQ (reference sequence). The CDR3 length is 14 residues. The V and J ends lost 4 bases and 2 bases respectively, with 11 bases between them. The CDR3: CASSSTYRQETQYF. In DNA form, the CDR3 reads TGTGCCAGCAGCTCTACATACAGACAAGAGACCCAGTACTTC.

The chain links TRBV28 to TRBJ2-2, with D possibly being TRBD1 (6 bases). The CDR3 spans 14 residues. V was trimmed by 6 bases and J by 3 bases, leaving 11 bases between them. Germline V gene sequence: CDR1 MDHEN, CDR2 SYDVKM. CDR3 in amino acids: CASRVPGDTGELFF. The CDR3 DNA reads TGTGCCAGCAGAGTTCCAGGGGACACCGGGGAGCTGTTTTTT.